This entry is about one TCR beta chain. The antigen is unknown. This sample is part of a study of PD-L1 blockade in urothelial cancer. Study-level findings and limits: At the 3-week point, tumor-associated blood clones expanded more in durable-benefit patients.

As for time point: pretreatment peripheral blood. Trimming took 1 base from V and 0 from J, leaving 11 bases between them. Germline V gene lookup returns CDR1 SGDLS and CDR2 YYNGEE. The CDR3 loop spans 15 amino acids. Produced via immunoSEQ multiplex PCR; TCRdb's table is partial and in-frame only. The data show tens of thousands of clones, roughly 90% seen once. This TCR derives from a man between 65 and 85 years old with urothelial cancer. This chain uses TRBV9 with TRBJ2-7, with D maybe TRBD2 (5 bases). The material sequenced was PBMCs, taken around atezolizumab (anti-PD-L1) treatment. CDR3 loop: CASSVWAGPSYEQYF. The DNA of the CDR3 is TGTGCCAGCAGCGTATGGGCGGGCCCCTCCTACGAGCAGTACTTC.